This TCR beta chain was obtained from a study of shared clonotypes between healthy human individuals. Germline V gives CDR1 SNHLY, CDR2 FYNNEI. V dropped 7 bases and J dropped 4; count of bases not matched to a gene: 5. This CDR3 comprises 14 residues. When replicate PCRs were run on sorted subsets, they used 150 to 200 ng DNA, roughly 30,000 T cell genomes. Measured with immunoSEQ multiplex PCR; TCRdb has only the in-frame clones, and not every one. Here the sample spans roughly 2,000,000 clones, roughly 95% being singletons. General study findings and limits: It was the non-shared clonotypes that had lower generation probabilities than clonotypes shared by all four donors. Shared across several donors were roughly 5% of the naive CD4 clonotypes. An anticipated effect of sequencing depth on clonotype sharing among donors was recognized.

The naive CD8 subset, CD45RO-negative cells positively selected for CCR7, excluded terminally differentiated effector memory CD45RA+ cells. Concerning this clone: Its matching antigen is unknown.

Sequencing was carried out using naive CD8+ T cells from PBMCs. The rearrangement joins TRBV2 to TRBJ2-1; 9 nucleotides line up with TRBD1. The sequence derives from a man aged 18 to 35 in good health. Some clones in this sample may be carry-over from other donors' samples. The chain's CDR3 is CASIDRGSYNEQFF. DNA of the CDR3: TGTGCCAGCATTGACAGGGGGTCATACAATGAGCAGTTCTTC.